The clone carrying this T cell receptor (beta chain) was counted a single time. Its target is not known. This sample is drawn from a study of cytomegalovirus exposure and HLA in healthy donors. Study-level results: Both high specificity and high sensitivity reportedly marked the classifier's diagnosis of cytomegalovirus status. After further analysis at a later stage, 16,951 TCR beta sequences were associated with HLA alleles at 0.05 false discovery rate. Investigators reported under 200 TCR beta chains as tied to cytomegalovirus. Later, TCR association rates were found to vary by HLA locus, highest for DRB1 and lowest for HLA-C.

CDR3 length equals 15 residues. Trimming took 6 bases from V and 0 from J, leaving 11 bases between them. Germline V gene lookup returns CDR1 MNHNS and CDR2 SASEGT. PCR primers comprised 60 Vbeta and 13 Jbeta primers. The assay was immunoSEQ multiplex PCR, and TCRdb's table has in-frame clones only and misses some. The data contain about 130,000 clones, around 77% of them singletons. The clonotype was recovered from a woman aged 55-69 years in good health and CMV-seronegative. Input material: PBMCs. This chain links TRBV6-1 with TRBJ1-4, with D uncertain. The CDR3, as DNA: TGTGCCAGCAGGGGAGACGGACCAACTAATGAAAAACTGTTTTTT. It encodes CASRGDGPTNEKLFF.